Sequencing of this TCR beta chain was carried out in a study of T cells in Graves' hyperthyroidism and ophthalmopathy. Amplified TCR beta CDR3 regions derived from RNA transcripts. The TCR CDR3 first-round RT-PCR relied on the HTBI primer set. From the multiplex PCR reads, TCRdb called clonotypes with MiXCR, one entry per CDR3 protein. This table has approximately 420,000 distinct CDR3 sequences, 12% to 15% appearing once. Study-wide findings and caveats: Separating ophthalmopathy from stable hyperthyroidism was achieved by a 13 V-J model.

The CDR3 runs 15 residues. Germline CDR1 reads GTSNPN; CDR2 reads SVGIG (reference sequence). V was shortened by 2 bases and J by 1 base, with 11 bases between the two germline ends. A roughly 9.3 ml volume of fresh peripheral blood provided the PBMCs. In the case of this clonotype: The target antigen is unknown.

The source is a young woman with Graves' hyperthyroidism. The chain has TRBV30 and TRBJ2-2, with D possibly called TRBD1 or TRBD2 (6 bases each). Sequences were obtained from blood. The CDR3 region has the DNA TGTGCCTGGAGTTTAGGGGGGTGGAACACCGGGGAGCTGTTTTTT. Amino acid sequence: CAWSLGGWNTGELFF. Drawing the rest from reference TRBV30 and TRBJ2-2, the complete variable domain is SQTIHQWPATLVQPVGSPLSLECTVEGTSNPNLYWYRQAAGRGLQLLFYSVGIGQISSEVPQNLSASRPQDRQFILSSKKLLLSDSGFYLCAWSLGGWNTGELFFGEGSRLTVL.